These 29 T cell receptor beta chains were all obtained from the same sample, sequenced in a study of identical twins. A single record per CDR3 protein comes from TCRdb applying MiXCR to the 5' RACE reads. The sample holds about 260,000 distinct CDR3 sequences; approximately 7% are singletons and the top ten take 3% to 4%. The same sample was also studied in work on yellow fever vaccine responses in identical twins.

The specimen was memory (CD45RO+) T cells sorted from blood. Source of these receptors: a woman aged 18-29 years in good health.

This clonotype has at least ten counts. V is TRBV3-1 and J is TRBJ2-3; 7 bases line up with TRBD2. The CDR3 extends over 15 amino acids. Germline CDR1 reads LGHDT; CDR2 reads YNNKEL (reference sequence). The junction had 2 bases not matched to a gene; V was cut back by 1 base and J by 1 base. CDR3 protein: CASSQGGGGTDTQYF. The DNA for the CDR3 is TGTGCCAGCAGCCAAGGCGGGGGAGGCACAGATACGCAGTATTTT.

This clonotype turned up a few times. The CDR3 DNA is TGTGCCAGCAGCACGGCGGACAGCCTAATTCAGAATGAGCAGTTCTTC. Residues: CASSTADSLIQNEQFF. The V call is TRBV21-1, the J call TRBJ2-1; the table's D call of TRBD1 was not tested on the DNA. TRBV21-1 is tagged as a pseudogene. This CDR3 region has 16 residues.

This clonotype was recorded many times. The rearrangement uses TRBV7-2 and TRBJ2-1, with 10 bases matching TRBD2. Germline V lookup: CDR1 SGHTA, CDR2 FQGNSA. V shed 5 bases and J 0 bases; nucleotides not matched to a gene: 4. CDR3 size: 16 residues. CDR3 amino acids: CASSPSGRASYNEQFF. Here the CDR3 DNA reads TGTGCCAGCAGCCCTAGCGGGAGAGCCTCCTACAATGAGCAGTTCTTC.

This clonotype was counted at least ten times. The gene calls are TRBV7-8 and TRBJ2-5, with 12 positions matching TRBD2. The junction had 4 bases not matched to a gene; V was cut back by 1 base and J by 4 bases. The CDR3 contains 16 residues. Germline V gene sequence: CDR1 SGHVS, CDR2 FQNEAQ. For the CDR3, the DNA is TGTGCCAGCAGCTTAGGACTAGCGGGGGTGGGAGAGACCCAGTACTTC. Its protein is CASSLGLAGVGETQYF.

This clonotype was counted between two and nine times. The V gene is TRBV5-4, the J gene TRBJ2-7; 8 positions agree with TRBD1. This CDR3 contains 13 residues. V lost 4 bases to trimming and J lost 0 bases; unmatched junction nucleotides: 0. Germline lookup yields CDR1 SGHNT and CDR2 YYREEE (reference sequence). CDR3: CASSDRGSYEQYF. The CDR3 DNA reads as TGTGCCAGCAGCGACAGGGGCTCCTACGAGCAGTACTTC.

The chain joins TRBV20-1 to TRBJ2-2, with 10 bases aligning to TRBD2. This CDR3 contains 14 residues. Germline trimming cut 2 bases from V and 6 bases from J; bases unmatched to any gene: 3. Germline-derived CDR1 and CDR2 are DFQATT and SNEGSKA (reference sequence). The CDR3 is CSARSGRDAGELFF. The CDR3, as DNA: TGCAGTGCTAGAAGCGGGAGGGACGCCGGGGAGCTGTTTTTT.

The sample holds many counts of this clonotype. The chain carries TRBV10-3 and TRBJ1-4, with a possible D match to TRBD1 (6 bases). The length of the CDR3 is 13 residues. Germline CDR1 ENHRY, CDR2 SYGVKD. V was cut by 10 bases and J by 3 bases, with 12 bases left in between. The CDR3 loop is CATNRDPNEKLFF. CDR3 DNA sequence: TGTGCCACCAACAGGGATCCTAATGAAAAACTGTTTTTT.

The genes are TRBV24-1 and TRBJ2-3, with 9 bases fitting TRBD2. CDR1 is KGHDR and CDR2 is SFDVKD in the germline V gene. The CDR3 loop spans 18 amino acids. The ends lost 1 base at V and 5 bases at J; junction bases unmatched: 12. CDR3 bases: TGTGCCACCAGTGATTTCCTGGGTAGCGGGAGTTTAGGAGATACGCAGTATTTT. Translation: CATSDFLGSGSLGDTQYF.

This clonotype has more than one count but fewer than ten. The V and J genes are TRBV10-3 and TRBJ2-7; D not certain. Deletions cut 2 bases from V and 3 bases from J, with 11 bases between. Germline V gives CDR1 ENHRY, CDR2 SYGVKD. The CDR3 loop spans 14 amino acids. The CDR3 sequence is CAISESGRNYEQYF. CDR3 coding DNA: TGTGCCATCAGTGAGAGTGGACGGAACTACGAGCAGTACTTC.

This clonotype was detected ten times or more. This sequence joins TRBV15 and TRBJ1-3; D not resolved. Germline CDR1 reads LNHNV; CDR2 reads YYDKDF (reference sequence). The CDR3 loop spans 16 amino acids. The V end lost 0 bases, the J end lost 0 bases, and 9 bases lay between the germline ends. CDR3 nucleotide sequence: TGTGCCACCAGCAGAGATCAGGTCCTCTCTGGAAACACCATATATTTT. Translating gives CATSRDQVLSGNTIYF.

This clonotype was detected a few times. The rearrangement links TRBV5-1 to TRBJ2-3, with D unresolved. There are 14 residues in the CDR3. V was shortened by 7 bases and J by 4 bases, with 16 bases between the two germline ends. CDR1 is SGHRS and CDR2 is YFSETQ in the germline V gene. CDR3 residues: CASSRTTFADTQYF. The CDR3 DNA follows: TGCGCCAGCTCCCGGACGACGTTCGCAGATACGCAGTATTTT.

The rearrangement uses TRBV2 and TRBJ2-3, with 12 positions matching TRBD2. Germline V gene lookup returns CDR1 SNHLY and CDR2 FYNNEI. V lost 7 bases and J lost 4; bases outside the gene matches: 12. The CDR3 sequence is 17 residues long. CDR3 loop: CASILGVTSGRPDTQYF. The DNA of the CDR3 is TGTGCCAGCATCCTCGGAGTGACTAGCGGGAGACCAGATACGCAGTATTTT. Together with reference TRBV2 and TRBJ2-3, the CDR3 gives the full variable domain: EPEVTQTPSHQVTQMGQEVILRCVPISNHLYFYWYRQILGQKVEFLVSFYNNEISEKSEIFDDQFSVERPDGSNFTLKIRSTKLEDSAMYFCASILGVTSGRPDTQYFGPGTRLTVL.

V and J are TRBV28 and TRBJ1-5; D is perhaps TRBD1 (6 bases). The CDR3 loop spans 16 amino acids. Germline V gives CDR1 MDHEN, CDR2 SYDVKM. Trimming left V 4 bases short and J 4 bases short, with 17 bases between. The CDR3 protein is CASSSSGAGVNQPQHF. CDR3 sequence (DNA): TGTGCCAGCAGTTCCTCTGGGGCAGGGGTGAATCAGCCCCAGCATTTT.

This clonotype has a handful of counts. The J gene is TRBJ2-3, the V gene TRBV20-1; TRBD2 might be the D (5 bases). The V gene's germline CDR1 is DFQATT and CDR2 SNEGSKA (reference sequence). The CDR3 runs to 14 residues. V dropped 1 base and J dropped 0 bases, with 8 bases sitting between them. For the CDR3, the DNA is TGCAGTGCTAGAGTAGCGTGGAGCACAGATACGCAGTATTTT. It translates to CSARVAWSTDTQYF.

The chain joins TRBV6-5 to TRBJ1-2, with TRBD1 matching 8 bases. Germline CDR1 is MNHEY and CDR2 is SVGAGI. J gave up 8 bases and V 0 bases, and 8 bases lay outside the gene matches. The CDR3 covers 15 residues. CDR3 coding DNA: TGTGCCAGCAGTTACTCGCCCCAGGGGGCTAGGGGCTACACCTTC. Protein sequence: CASSYSPQGARGYTF.

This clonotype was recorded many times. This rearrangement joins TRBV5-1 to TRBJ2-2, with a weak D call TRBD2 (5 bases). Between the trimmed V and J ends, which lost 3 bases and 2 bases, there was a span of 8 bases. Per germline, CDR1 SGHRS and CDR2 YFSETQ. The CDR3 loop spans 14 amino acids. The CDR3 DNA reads TGCGCCAGCAGCTCGGGGTCTAACACCGGGGAGCTGTTTTTT. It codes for CASSSGSNTGELFF. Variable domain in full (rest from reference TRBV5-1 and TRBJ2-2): KAGVTQTPRYLIKTRGQQVTLSCSPISGHRSVSWYQQTPGQGLQFLFEYFSETQRNKGNFPGRFSGRQFSNSRSEMNVSTLELGDSALYLCASSSGSNTGELFFGEGSRLTVL.

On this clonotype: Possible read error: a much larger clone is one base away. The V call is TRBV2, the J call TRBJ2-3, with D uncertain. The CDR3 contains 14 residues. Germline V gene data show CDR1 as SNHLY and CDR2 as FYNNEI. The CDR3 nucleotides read TGTGTCAGCAGTGATGCGACACACACAGATACGCAGTATTTT. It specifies CVSSDATHTDTQYF. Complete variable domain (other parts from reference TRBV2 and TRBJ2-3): EPEVTQTPSHQVTQMGQEVILRCVPISNHLYFYWYRQILGQKVEFLVSFYNNEISEKSEIFDDQFSVERPDGSNFTLKIRSTKLEDSAMYFCVSSDATHTDTQYFGPGTRLTVL.

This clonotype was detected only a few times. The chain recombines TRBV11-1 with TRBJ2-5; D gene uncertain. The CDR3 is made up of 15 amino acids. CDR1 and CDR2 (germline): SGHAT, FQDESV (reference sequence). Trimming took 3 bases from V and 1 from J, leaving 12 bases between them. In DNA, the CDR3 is TGTGCCAGCAGCTTTTCCCGGTTATTCCAAGAGACCCAGTACTTC. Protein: CASSFSRLFQETQYF. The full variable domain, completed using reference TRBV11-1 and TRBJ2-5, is EAEVAQSPRYKITEKSQAVAFWCDPISGHATLYWYRQILGQGPELLVQFQDESVVDDSQLPKDRFSAERLKGVDSTLKIQPAELGDSAMYLCASSFSRLFQETQYFGPGTRLLVL.

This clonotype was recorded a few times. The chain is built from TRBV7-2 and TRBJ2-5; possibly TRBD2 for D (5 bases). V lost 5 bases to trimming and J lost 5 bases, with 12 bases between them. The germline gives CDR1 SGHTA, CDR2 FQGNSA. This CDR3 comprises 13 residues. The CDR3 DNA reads TGTGCCAGCAGCGCTAGCCAAGTCGAGACCCAGTACTTC. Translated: CASSASQVETQYF.

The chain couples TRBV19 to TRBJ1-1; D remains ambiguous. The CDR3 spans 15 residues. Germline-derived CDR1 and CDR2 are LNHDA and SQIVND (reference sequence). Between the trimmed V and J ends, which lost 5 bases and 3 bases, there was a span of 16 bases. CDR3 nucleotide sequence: TGTGCCAGTAGTCCCCCCGGTCGGAGGTACACTGAAGCTTTCTTT. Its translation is CASSPPGRRYTEAFF.

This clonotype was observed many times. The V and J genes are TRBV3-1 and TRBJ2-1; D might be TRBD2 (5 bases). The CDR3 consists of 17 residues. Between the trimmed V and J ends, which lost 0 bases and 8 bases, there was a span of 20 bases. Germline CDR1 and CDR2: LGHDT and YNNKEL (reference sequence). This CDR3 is CASSQDQADPGLDEQFF. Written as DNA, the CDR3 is TGTGCCAGCAGCCAAGATCAAGCGGACCCCGGGCTGGATGAGCAGTTCTTC.

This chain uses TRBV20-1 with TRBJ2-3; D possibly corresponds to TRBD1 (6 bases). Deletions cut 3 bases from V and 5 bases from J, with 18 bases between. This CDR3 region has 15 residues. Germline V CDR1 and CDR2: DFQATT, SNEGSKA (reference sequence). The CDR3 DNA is TGCAGTGCTAGTCACAGGGTCGAGGGTGTAGATACGCAGTATTTT. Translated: CSASHRVEGVDTQYF.

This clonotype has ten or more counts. The CDR3 DNA is TGCGCCAGCAGCGTCAGCGGCGAGACCCAGTACTTC. This translates into CASSVSGETQYF. This rearrangement joins TRBV5-1 to TRBJ2-5, with TRBD2 as a possible D gene (5 bases). The V end lost 4 bases, the J end lost 5 bases, and 9 bases lay between the germline ends. CDR1 is SGHRS and CDR2 is YFSETQ in the germline V gene. CDR3 length equals 12 residues. The full variable domain, rest sourced from reference TRBV5-1 and TRBJ2-5, is KAGVTQTPRYLIKTRGQQVTLSCSPISGHRSVSWYQQTPGQGLQFLFEYFSETQRNKGNFPGRFSGRQFSNSRSEMNVSTLELGDSALYLCASSVSGETQYFGPGTRLLVL.

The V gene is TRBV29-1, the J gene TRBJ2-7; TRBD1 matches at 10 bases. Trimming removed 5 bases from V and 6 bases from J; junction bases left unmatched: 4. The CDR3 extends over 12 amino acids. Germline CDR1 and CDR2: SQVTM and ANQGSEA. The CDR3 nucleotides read TGCAGCGTTAGACAGGGGGCGGCCGAGCAGTACTTC. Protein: CSVRQGAAEQYF.

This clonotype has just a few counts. The CDR3 DNA follows: TGCGCCAGCAGCCAAGTAGGGACAGGGAGAAGCTACGAGCAGTACTTC. This sequence encodes CASSQVGTGRSYEQYF. The rearrangement uses TRBV4-1 and TRBJ2-7; 9 bases line up with TRBD1. Germline CDR1 MGHRA, CDR2 YSYEKL. V lost 1 base and J lost 3; bases outside the gene matches: 7. The CDR3 is 16 residues long.

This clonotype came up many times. The CDR3 region has the DNA TGTGCCAGCAGTCTCGACAGGGGATATTCACCCCTCCACTTT. The encoded protein is CASSLDRGYSPLHF. The chain recombines TRBV12-3 or TRBV12-4 with TRBJ1-6; 8 bases align to TRBD1. V was pared by 5 bases and J by 8 bases, with 5 bases of the junction left unmatched. This CDR3 contains 14 residues.

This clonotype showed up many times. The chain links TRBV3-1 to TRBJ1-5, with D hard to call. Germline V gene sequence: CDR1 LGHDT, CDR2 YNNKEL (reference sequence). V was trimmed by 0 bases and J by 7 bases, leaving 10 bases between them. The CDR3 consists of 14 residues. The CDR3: CASSQEVSGQPQHF. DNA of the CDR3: TGTGCCAGCAGCCAAGAGGTGTCCGGACAGCCCCAGCATTTT.

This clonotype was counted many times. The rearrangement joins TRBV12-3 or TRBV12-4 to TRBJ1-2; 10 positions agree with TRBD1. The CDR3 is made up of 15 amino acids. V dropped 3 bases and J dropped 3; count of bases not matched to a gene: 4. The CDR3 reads CASSLEGQGYYGYTF. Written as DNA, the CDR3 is TGTGCCAGCAGTTTGGAGGGACAGGGGTACTATGGCTACACCTTC.

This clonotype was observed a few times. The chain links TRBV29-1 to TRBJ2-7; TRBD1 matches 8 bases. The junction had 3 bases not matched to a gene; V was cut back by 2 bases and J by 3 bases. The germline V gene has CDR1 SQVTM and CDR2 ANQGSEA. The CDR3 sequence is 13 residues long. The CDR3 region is CSVEPTGGYEQYF. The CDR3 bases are TGCAGCGTTGAACCCACAGGGGGCTACGAGCAGTACTTC.